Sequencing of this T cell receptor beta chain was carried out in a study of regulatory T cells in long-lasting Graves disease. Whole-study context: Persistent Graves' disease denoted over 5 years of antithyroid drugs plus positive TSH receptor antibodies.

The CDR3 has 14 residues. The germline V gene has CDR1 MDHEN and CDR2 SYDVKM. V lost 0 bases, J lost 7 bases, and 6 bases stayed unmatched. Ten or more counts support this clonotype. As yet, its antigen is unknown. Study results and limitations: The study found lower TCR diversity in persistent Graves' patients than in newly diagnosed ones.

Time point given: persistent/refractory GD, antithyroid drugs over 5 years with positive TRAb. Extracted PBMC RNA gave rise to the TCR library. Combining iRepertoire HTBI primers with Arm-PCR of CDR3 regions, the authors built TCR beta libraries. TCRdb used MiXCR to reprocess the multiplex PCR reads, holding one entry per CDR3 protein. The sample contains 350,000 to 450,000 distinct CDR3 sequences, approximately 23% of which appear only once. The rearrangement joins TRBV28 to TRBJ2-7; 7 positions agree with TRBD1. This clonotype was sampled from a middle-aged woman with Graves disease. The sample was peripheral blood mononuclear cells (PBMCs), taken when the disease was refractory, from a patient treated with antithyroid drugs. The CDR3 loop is CASSLWTGTKEQYF. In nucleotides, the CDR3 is TGTGCCAGCAGTTTATGGACAGGGACAAAAGAGCAGTACTTC.